This T cell receptor beta chain was obtained from a study of Graves' ophthalmopathy and Graves' hyperthyroidism (dated by TCRdb to the late 2010s). For the study in its entirety: A patient counted as having stable hyperthyroidism if there was no progression to ophthalmopathy within 18 months of follow-up. The study used TCR beta repertoire signatures to distinguish Graves' ophthalmopathy from Graves' hyperthyroidism and to predict progression to ophthalmopathy. In total, around 130 blood samples were TCR-sequenced: around 42 ophthalmopathy, 75 hyperthyroidism and some 17 hyperthyroidism-to-ophthalmopathy patients. To explore V-J signatures that distinguish ophthalmopathy from hyperthyroidism, a discovery set of under 110 patients was enrolled, made up of approximately 45 with ophthalmopathy and 55 to 65 with stable hyperthyroidism. For independent validation, a separate cohort was made up of some 18 hyperthyroidism patients plus 17 patients who later progressed from hyperthyroidism to ophthalmopathy. In roughly 6 hyperthyroidism patients, the T-cell repertoire of thyroid tissue was compared with the T-cell repertoire of blood. Following sample collection, hyperthyroidism patients were given methimazole at a starting dose of 30 mg daily, and ophthalmopathy patients were given high-dose intravenous methylprednisolone.

Patients with hyperthyroidism were aged 18 to 65 years, had been newly diagnosed, and had a disease duration of less than 2 months. Anyone with other autoimmune diseases, uncontrolled infections, pregnancy or lactation was excluded from the study. Diagnosis was based on clinical symptoms, serum thyroxine, TRAb, thyroid ultrasound and orbital computed tomography. Trizol reagent was used to extract the total RNA, and its quality was then checked on an Agilent 2100 Bioanalyzer. A note on this clonotype: It has no known antigen specificity. No much larger clone is present one base from it, and per-base qualities are unavailable.

From a lookup of the germline V gene, CDR1 and CDR2 are MGHRA and YSYEKL. V drops 4 bases and J drops 0 bases, leaving 10 bases in between. The CDR3 numbers 15 residues from cysteine through phenylalanine. Here the CDR3 DNA is all that survives: 45 bases in frame from base 1. What the study reported, not specific to this receptor: In validation, the model predicted ophthalmopathy progression with more than 55% sensitivity and about 73% specificity; some 13 predicted patients were CT-confirmed with GO in a median of about 7.1 months. In cross-validation, the 13-signature model distinguished ophthalmopathy from stable hyperthyroidism with around 90% sensitivity and over 81% specificity, while in the test set the corresponding values were about 80% and 75%. No statistical method was used to set the sample size in advance, and the investigators knew which group each participant was assigned to. Most expanded thyroid clonotypes with a frequency above 0.001 also appeared in blood, which suggests that blood repertoires may reflect the immune response in the thyroid.

For repertoire sequencing, the TCR beta CDR3 regions were amplified from RNA transcripts. The first round of RT-PCR was done with HTBI primers and the Qiagen OneStep RT-PCR kit, and was followed by a second round of multiplex PCR, then size selection and purification. Libraries were sequenced on an Illumina HiSeq2000 using paired-end 100 bp reads. The study's processing was this. SOAPnuke was used for read processing, and reads with adapters, uncalled bases, a mean Phred below 15, or no exact constant-primer or identifier match were discarded. COPE v1.2.5 was used to merge high-quality paired reads. Each unique nucleotide sequence was treated as a clonotype, and MiTCR v1.1 was used to align the clonotypes to the IMGT TRB V, D and J references. Only V-J combinations with frequency above 0.0001 were analysed, covering 99% to 99.2% of repertoires. A TCR clonal expansion and chaos score per V-J combination was defined as the ratio of F50 clonal expansion to chaos observed in the TCRdist matrix. Welch's t-statistics and random forest were used to reduce the features to some 13 V-J combinations, which were then used as input to a naive Bayes classifier. Thyroid-blood repertoire similarity was quantified with the Morisita-Horn index. The raw public data were reprocessed by TCRdb itself: fastp quality trimming at Q25, MiXCR clonotype calling, in-frame beta chains only. A single entry per CDR3 protein holds the most common genes and DNA from its merged rows. For this entry, the V and J calls and clone size follow TCRdb and not the study's own pipeline. This sample comprises 1 million to 1.3 million distinct CDR3 sequences, about 35% of them detected only once. The ten largest clones take up around 10% of the sample.

The sequence was obtained from an adult man with Graves' hyperthyroidism. Sequences were obtained from peripheral blood or thyroid tissue (not recorded which). The rearranged chain carries TRBV4-1 and TRBJ1-3; confidence is insufficient to name the D gene. The DNA sequence is given as TGCGCCAGCAGCCCAAGGCCGCTCTCTGGAAACACCATATATTTT. The translation is CASSPRPLSGNTIYF.